This T cell receptor (beta chain) was recovered during a study of CD8+ T cells in alopecia areata. Germline V lookup: CDR1 SGHRS, CDR2 YFSETQ. CDR3 length: 16 residues. V was pared by 0 bases and J by 1 base, with 5 bases of the junction left unmatched. Once RNA had been extracted, it was reverse transcribed into cDNA to act as the sequencing template. Only in-frame clones appear in the TCRdb table, and some are missing; sequencing was by immunoSEQ multiplex PCR. The data contain more than 95,000 clones, about 61% of them singletons. This clone was seen more than once but under ten times. Treatment denoted: oral pan-JAK inhibitor, 5-10 mg twice daily.

The clonotype was recovered from a human donor with alopecia areata. The chain employs TRBV5-1 and TRBJ2-7, with 9 bases that match TRBD1. The sequencing used CD8+ T cells sorted from blood, collected at week 4, from a patient treated with tofacitinib. The CDR3 nucleotides read TGCGCCAGCAGCTTGGCCAGGGACAGGGCATCCTACGAGCAGTACTTC. Its protein product is CASSLARDRASYEQYF.